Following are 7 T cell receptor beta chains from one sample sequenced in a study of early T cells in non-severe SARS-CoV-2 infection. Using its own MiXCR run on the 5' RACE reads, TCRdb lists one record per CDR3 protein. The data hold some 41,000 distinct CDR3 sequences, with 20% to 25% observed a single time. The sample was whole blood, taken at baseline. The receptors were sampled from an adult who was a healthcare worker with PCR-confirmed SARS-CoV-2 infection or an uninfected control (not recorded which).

Here the CDR3 DNA reads TGCAGTGCTGCTTCGAGGGCCGGGGAGCTGTTTTTT. Translation: CSAASRAGELFF. This chain joins TRBV20-1 and TRBJ2-2, with D possibly TRBD2 on 5 matching bases. Germline V gene data show CDR1 as DFQATT and CDR2 as SNEGSKA (reference sequence). Trimming took 5 bases from V and 6 from J, leaving 10 bases between them. The CDR3 is 12 residues long.

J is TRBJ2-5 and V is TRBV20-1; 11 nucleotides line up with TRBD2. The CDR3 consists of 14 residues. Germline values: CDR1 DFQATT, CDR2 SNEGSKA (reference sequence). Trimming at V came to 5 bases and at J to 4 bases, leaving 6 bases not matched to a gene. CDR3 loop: CSAPTSGDPETQYF. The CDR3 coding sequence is TGCAGTGCTCCGACTAGCGGGGACCCAGAGACCCAGTACTTC.

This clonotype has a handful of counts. The CDR3 protein is CASSLSGYEQYF. The CDR3 nucleotides read TGTGCCAGCAGTTTATCAGGATACGAGCAGTACTTC. This chain joins TRBV28 and TRBJ2-7; D gene unclear. The CDR3 length is 12 residues. V gave up 1 base and J gave up 4 bases, with 5 bases separating them. Germline V gives CDR1 MDHEN, CDR2 SYDVKM.

Here the CDR3 reads CASSPRVGAGETQYF. Written as DNA, the CDR3 is TGCGCCAGCAGCCCCCGCGTCGGGGCCGGCGAGACCCAGTACTTC. V gene TRBV4-1 combines with J gene TRBJ2-5; D may be TRBD1 or TRBD2 (5 bases each). In germline, CDR1 is MGHRA, CDR2 YSYEKL. This CDR3 comprises 15 residues. Deletions cut 4 bases from V and 5 bases from J, with 17 bases between.

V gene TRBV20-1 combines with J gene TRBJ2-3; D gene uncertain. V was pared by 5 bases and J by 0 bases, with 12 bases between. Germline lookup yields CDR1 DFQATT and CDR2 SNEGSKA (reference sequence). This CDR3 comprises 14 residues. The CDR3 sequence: CSADKATSTDTQYF. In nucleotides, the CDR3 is TGCAGTGCTGATAAAGCAACTAGCACAGATACGCAGTATTTT.

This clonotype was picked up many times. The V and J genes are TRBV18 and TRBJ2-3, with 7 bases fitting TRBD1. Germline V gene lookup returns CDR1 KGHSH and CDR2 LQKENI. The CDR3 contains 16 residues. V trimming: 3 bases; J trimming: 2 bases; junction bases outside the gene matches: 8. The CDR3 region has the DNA TGTGCCAGCTCACCGGGGGCACAGGGGCACACAGATACGCAGTATTTT. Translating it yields CASSPGAQGHTDTQYF.

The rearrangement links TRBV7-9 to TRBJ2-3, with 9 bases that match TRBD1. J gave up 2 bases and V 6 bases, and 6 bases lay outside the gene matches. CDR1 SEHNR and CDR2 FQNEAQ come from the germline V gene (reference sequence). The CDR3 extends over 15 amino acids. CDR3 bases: TGTGCCAGCAGACCTGGACAGGGGAACACAGATACGCAGTATTTT. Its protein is CASRPGQGNTDTQYF.